The 32 T cell receptor beta chains reported below all come from one sample, sequenced in a study of beta chain features in type 1 diabetes. The isolated RNA, all of it, was reverse transcribed, so expressed TCRB transcripts were what got sequenced. Profiling relied on immunoSEQ multiplex PCR, and the TCRdb table lists in-frame clones only, not all of them. Among roughly 400,000 clones listed, around 16% were seen once. What was sequenced was naive CD4+ T cells from blood. The receptors were gathered from a woman between 18 and 29 years old in good health.

The chain links TRBV12-5 to TRBJ2-5; D ambiguous. Trimming pared 7 bases from V and 0 bases from J, leaving 15 bases between. Germline lookup yields CDR1 LGHNT and CDR2 FRNRAP. The CDR3 spans 15 residues. CDR3 residues: CASAPGGNYQETQYF. The DNA for the CDR3 is TGTGCTAGTGCCCCCGGCGGCAACTACCAAGAGACCCAGTACTTC.

The chain is built from TRBV9 and TRBJ2-5; 9 positions match TRBD1. Germline CDR1 SGDLS, CDR2 YYNGEE. V lost 6 bases to trimming and J lost 3 bases; unmatched junction nucleotides: 12. The CDR3 runs 16 residues. CDR3 DNA sequence: TGTGCCAGCAACAAGGTACCCGGACAGGGGAAAGAGACCCAGTACTTC. It translates to CASNKVPGQGKETQYF.

This clone has only a few counts. The V gene is TRBV29-1, the J gene TRBJ1-3; no clear D. The CDR3 spans 16 residues. CDR1 is SQVTM, CDR2 ANQGSEA, per germline. Trimming stripped 5 bases from V and 0 bases from J, with 17 bases between. Here the CDR3 DNA reads TGCAGCGTTAGCCCTGCGGGGAGGGACTCTGGAAACACCATATATTTT. It codes for CSVSPAGRDSGNTIYF. Based on the CDR3 plus reference TRBV29-1 and TRBJ1-3, the full variable domain is SAVISQKPSRDICQRGTSLTIQCQVDSQVTMMFWYRQQPGQSLTLIATANQGSEATYESGFVIDKFPISRPNLTFSTLTVSNMSPEDSSIYLCSVSPAGRDSGNTIYFGEGSWLTVV.

The J gene is TRBJ2-1, the V gene TRBV12-5, with TRBD2 matching 12 bases. The germline V gene encodes CDR1 LGHNT and CDR2 FRNRAP. The CDR3 sequence is 20 residues long. Trimming at V came to 0 bases and at J to 0 bases, leaving 9 bases not matched to a gene. CDR3 in amino acids: CASGLVRLAGGPSSYNEQFF. CDR3 coding DNA: TGTGCTAGTGGTTTGGTACGTCTAGCGGGAGGGCCGAGCTCCTACAATGAGCAGTTCTTC.

This clone appeared a few times. CDR3 amino acids: CASRASGGYNEQFF. The CDR3 region has the DNA TGTGCCAGCAGGGCTAGCGGGGGGTACAATGAGCAGTTCTTC. The V gene is TRBV25-1, the J gene TRBJ2-1, with TRBD2 matching over 11 bases. The CDR3 loop spans 14 amino acids. Germline assignment: CDR1 MGHDK and CDR2 SYGVNS. Trimming took 6 bases from V and 4 from J; bases not matched to a gene: 2. Full variable domain (remainder filled in from reference TRBV25-1 and TRBJ2-1): EADIYQTPRYLVIGTGKKITLECSQTMGHDKMYWYQQDPGMELHLIHYSYGVNSTEKGDLSSESTVSRIRTEHFPLTLESARPSHTSQYLCASRASGGYNEQFFGPGTRLTVL.

This clone was recorded once. This chain links TRBV5-4 with TRBJ1-2; the D gene is possibly TRBD1 (6 bases). The CDR3 spans 13 residues. The V gene lost 1 base and the J gene lost 5 bases, with 9 bases spanning the gap. Germline lookup yields CDR1 SGHNT and CDR2 YYREEE (reference sequence). The CDR3 reads CASSLTGIYGYTF. CDR3 nucleotide sequence: TGTGCCAGCAGCTTGACAGGGATATATGGCTACACCTTC. Looking up the rest from reference TRBV5-4 and TRBJ1-2 gives the full variable domain: ETGVTQSPTHLIKTRGQQVTLRCSSQSGHNTVSWYQQALGQGPQFIFQYYREEENGRGNFPPRFSGLQFPNYSSELNVNALELDDSALYLCASSLTGIYGYTFGSGTRLTVV.

A few counts support this clone. CDR3 coding DNA: TGTGCCAGCTCACCCCTCAGGACAGGGAACACTGAAGCTTTCTTT. This sequence encodes CASSPLRTGNTEAFF. V usage is TRBV18 and J usage is TRBJ1-1, with 7 bases identical to TRBD1. Germline V lookup: CDR1 KGHSH, CDR2 LQKENI. This CDR3 contains 15 residues. Trimming removed 3 bases from V and 1 base from J; junction bases left unmatched: 5.

This chain joins TRBV28 and TRBJ1-5; no clear D. V lost 2 bases, J lost 5 bases, and 13 bases lay in between. The CDR3 runs 15 residues. Germline CDR1 reads MDHEN; CDR2 reads SYDVKM. CDR3: CASSLAAYSDQPQHF. CDR3 DNA sequence: TGTGCCAGCAGTTTAGCAGCGTACTCCGATCAGCCCCAGCATTTT.

The chain links TRBV7-7 to TRBJ2-1, with a weak D call TRBD2 (6 bases). CDR3 size: 18 residues. Trimming removed 5 bases from V and 9 bases from J, with 29 bases in between. The germline V gene has CDR1 SSHAT and CDR2 FNYEAQ (reference sequence). CDR3 DNA sequence: TGTGCCAGCAGCAATACATACCTTCCGGGACTCCCCCGGGTTGAGCAGTTCTTC. Encoded protein: CASSNTYLPGLPRVEQFF.

V is TRBV28 and J is TRBJ2-7; TRBD1 might be the D (6 bases). The CDR3 has 11 amino acids. Germline-derived CDR1 and CDR2 are MDHEN and SYDVKM. Trimming took off 8 bases at V and 4 bases at J, with 9 bases between the two ends. The CDR3 bases are TGTGCCAGCCGACAGGATTACGAGCAGTACTTC. Its protein is CASRQDYEQYF.

This clone was picked up a small number of times. V is TRBV4-2 and J is TRBJ2-7; TRBD2 agrees at 16 bases. The CDR3 totals 18 residues. Unmatched junction bases numbered 7, after V lost 3 bases and J lost 2 bases. CDR1 is LGHNA, CDR2 YNFKEQ, per germline. The CDR3 nucleotides read TGTGCCAGCAGCCAGGGTCCCGGGACTAGCGGGAGGGCCTACGAGCAGTACTTC. Its translation: CASSQGPGTSGRAYEQYF.

The chain combines TRBV5-4 with TRBJ1-4, with D possibly TRBD1 on 5 matching bases. CDR3 length equals 13 residues. Germline CDR1 reads SGHNT; CDR2 reads YYREEE (reference sequence). With 0 bases removed from V and 7 bases from J, the gap between germline ends came to 7 bases. CDR3 DNA sequence: TGTGCCAGCAGCTTGGACAGGAGTGAAAAACTGTTTTTT. Amino acids: CASSLDRSEKLFF.

V usage is TRBV18 and J usage is TRBJ2-1; D might be TRBD2 (6 bases). Trimming pared 4 bases from V and 4 bases from J, leaving 8 bases between. Germline lookup yields CDR1 KGHSH and CDR2 LQKENI. The CDR3 is 13 amino acids. CDR3 DNA sequence: TGTGCCAGCTCACTTGGACTATACAATGAGCAGTTCTTC. Amino acids: CASSLGLYNEQFF. The variable domain in full, completed from reference TRBV18 and TRBJ2-1, reads NAGVMQNPRHLVRRRGQEARLRCSPMKGHSHVYWYRQLPEEGLKFMVYLQKENIIDESGMPKERFSAEFPKEGPSILRIQQVVRGDSAAYFCASSLGLYNEQFFGPGTRLTVL.

This clone was found a few times. This sequence joins TRBV9 and TRBJ2-7, with 9 bases matching TRBD2. CDR1 and CDR2 from the germline V gene are SGDLS and YYNGEE. This CDR3 comprises 15 residues. With 4 bases clipped from V and 6 bases from J, the junction kept 11 bases outside the gene matches. The CDR3 coding sequence is TGTGCCAGCAGCCCATCCCTAGCGGGAATGGGCGAGCAGTACTTC. This codes for CASSPSLAGMGEQYF.

This chain uses TRBV30 with TRBJ2-4; 9 nucleotides match TRBD1. With V trimmed by 3 bases and J by 0 bases, 3 bases remained unmatched. The germline gives CDR1 GTSNPN, CDR2 SVGIG (reference sequence). The CDR3 consists of 15 residues. CDR3 protein: CAWSRQGVAKNIQYF. The CDR3 nucleotides read TGTGCCTGGAGCAGACAGGGGGTAGCCAAAAACATTCAGTACTTC.

This clone has a handful of counts. The DNA for the CDR3 is TGTGCCAGCAGTTTGTGGACAGCAAACACTGAAGCTTTCTTT. Protein product: CASSLWTANTEAFF. The chain couples TRBV28 to TRBJ1-1, with D possibly TRBD1 on 6 matching bases. Germline V gene data show CDR1 as MDHEN and CDR2 as SYDVKM. The CDR3 length is 14 residues. Trimming removed 3 bases at V and 2 bases at J, with 10 bases between.

This clone has more than one count but fewer than ten. This chain connects TRBV5-8 to TRBJ2-5; a weak D match, TRBD1 (5 bases). CDR3 length equals 15 residues. V gave up 1 base and J gave up 3 bases, with 13 bases separating them. CDR1 and CDR2 from the germline V gene are SGHTS and YDEGEE. DNA of the CDR3: TGTGCCAGCAGCTTGACTAACTTAGGGGAAGAGACCCAGTACTTC. Translation gives CASSLTNLGEETQYF.

V and J are TRBV11-2 and TRBJ2-2; D unclear. The CDR3 is 11 residues long. Deletions cut 7 bases from V and 4 bases from J, with 4 bases between. CDR1 and CDR2 from the germline V gene are SGHAT and FQNNGV. CDR3 DNA sequence: TGTGCCAGCACGAGCACCGGGGAGCTGTTTTTT. The encoded protein is CASTSTGELFF.

The chain has TRBV5-4 and TRBJ2-3; 7 bases agree with TRBD2. This CDR3 comprises 16 residues. Germline V gene lookup returns CDR1 SGHNT and CDR2 YYREEE (reference sequence). The V gene end was trimmed by 5 bases and the J gene end by 2 bases; junction bases not matched to a gene: 11. CDR3 amino acids: CASRKKGRADTDTQYF. CDR3 nucleotides: TGTGCCAGCAGGAAGAAGGGGAGGGCCGACACAGATACGCAGTATTTT.

This clone was observed a few times. Other DNA variants within this sample encode the same CDR3. This chain connects TRBV28 to TRBJ2-5; D gene uncertain. CDR1 and CDR2 from the germline V gene are MDHEN and SYDVKM. The V end lost 4 bases, the J end lost 5 bases, and 5 bases lay between the germline ends. The CDR3 consists of 11 residues. The CDR3 nucleotides are TGTGCCAGCAGTTCCCGGGAGACCCAGTACTTC. Encoded protein: CASSSRETQYF. The full variable domain, rest sourced from reference TRBV28 and TRBJ2-5, is DVKVTQSSRYLVKRTGEKVFLECVQDMDHENMFWYRQDPGLGLRLIYFSYDVKMKEKGDIPEGYSVSREKKERFSLILESASTNQTSMYLCASSSRETQYFGPGTRLLVL.

The sample holds a few counts of this clone. The V call is TRBV2, the J call TRBJ1-1, with a possible D match to TRBD1 (6 bases). This CDR3 is built from 15 residues. Per the germline V gene, CDR1 is SNHLY and CDR2 is FYNNEI. Trimming left V 8 bases short and J 2 bases short, with 18 bases between. In nucleotides, the CDR3 is TGTGCCAGCTTACAGGGATCTTCCGTAAACACTGAAGCTTTCTTT. Translation gives CASLQGSSVNTEAFF.

The gene calls are TRBV29-1 and TRBJ1-1; maybe TRBD1 (5 bases). The V end was cut by 6 bases, the J end by 5 bases, with 19 bases between. The CDR3 is made up of 14 amino acids. Germline CDR1 reads SQVTM; CDR2 reads ANQGSEA. Written as DNA, the CDR3 is TGCAGCGTCAGTTCCGGGGGAGGTGGAACTGAAGCTTTCTTT. This codes for CSVSSGGGGTEAFF.

The V call is TRBV7-9, the J call TRBJ2-4; D possibly corresponds to TRBD1 (5 bases). The CDR3 covers 17 residues. Trimming stripped 5 bases from V and 0 bases from J, with 17 bases between. Germline lookup yields CDR1 SEHNR and CDR2 FQNEAQ (reference sequence). The CDR3 loop is CASSPHDSLLAKNIQYF. CDR3 nucleotide sequence: TGTGCCAGCAGCCCACATGACAGCTTACTAGCCAAAAACATTCAGTACTTC.

The rearrangement joins TRBV6-5 to TRBJ2-5; D not resolved. CDR3 size: 13 residues. Germline loops: CDR1 MNHEY, CDR2 SVGAGI. Trimming stripped 0 bases from V and 3 bases from J, with 5 bases between. CDR3 in DNA: TGTGCCAGCAGTTACTCCGGAGAAGAGACCCAGTACTTC. As protein: CASSYSGEETQYF.

This clone was seen a few times. CDR3 sequence reads: CASSGAYNEQFF. The CDR3 coding sequence is TGTGCCAGTAGCGGGGCCTACAATGAGCAGTTCTTC. V and J are TRBV28 and TRBJ2-1; 8 bases align to TRBD2. The J segment lost 2 bases and the V segment lost 9 bases, leaving 0 bases of the junction unmatched. Germline loops: CDR1 MDHEN, CDR2 SYDVKM. The length of the CDR3 is 12 residues. Drawing the rest from reference TRBV28 and TRBJ2-1, the complete variable domain is DVKVTQSSRYLVKRTGEKVFLECVQDMDHENMFWYRQDPGLGLRLIYFSYDVKMKEKGDIPEGYSVSREKKERFSLILESASTNQTSMYLCASSGAYNEQFFGPGTRLTVL.

V usage is TRBV7-9 and J usage is TRBJ2-7; tentative D call: TRBD2 (5 bases). V dropped 5 bases and J dropped 2 bases, with 13 bases sitting between them. Germline V lookup: CDR1 SEHNR, CDR2 FQNEAQ (reference sequence). The CDR3 spans 14 residues. CDR3 sequence: CASSQHSDAYEQYF. DNA of the CDR3: TGTGCCAGCAGCCAACATAGCGACGCCTACGAGCAGTACTTC.

This clone has a handful of counts. This chain links TRBV27 with TRBJ2-5; 7 positions match TRBD2. The CDR3 extends over 14 amino acids. Germline CDR1 reads MNHEY; CDR2 reads SMNVEV (reference sequence). The V gene end was trimmed by 6 bases and the J gene end by 6 bases; junction bases not matched to a gene: 10. CDR3 residues: CASRAPAGWQTQYF. The CDR3 DNA reads TGTGCCAGCAGGGCCCCAGCGGGATGGCAGACCCAGTACTTC.

The chain uses TRBV16 and TRBJ2-1; TRBD2 matches at 7 bases. The CDR3 contains 15 residues. V lost 2 bases, J lost 0 bases, and 1 base stayed unmatched. Germline CDR1 is KGHSY and CDR2 is FQNENV. In DNA form, the CDR3 reads TGTGCCAGCAGCCAAGGACTAGGCTCCTACAATGAGCAGTTCTTC. It is translated as CASSQGLGSYNEQFF.

This chain links TRBV14 with TRBJ1-4, with D perhaps matching TRBD1 (5 bases). The CDR3 extends over 17 amino acids. V lost 4 bases, J lost 0 bases, and 15 bases lay in between. CDR1 is SGHDN, CDR2 FVKESK, per germline. In DNA form, the CDR3 reads TGTGCCAGCAGCCTCAGGACACATCGTGCAACTAATGAAAAACTGTTTTTT. Translation gives CASSLRTHRATNEKLFF.

As to this clone: The identical CDR3 is also encoded by other nucleotide sequences in the sample. V is TRBV7-6 and J is TRBJ1-1; D uncertain. V lost 3 bases and J 1 base, leaving 6 bases between the germline ends. This CDR3 has 13 residues. CDR1 is SGHVS and CDR2 is FNYEAQ in the germline V gene. For the CDR3, the DNA is TGTGCCAGCAGCTTTAGTCGGAACACTGAAGCTTTCTTT. Its protein product is CASSFSRNTEAFF.

This clone was counted between two and nine times. The chain carries TRBV28 and TRBJ2-1, with 7 nucleotides matching TRBD1. Germline V gene lookup returns CDR1 MDHEN and CDR2 SYDVKM. V trimming: 6 bases; J trimming: 6 bases; junction bases outside the gene matches: 5. CDR3 length: 13 residues. This CDR3 is CASSPTGINEQFF. The CDR3 region has the DNA TGTGCCAGCAGCCCGACAGGGATCAATGAGCAGTTCTTC.

This clone was counted only a few times. The rearrangement links TRBV4-1 to TRBJ1-2, with 7 positions matching TRBD1. The V and J ends lost 5 bases and 4 bases, in that order; junction bases with no gene match: 7. The CDR3 totals 14 residues. Germline assignment: CDR1 MGHRA and CDR2 YSYEKL. This CDR3 reads CASSKPGTAYGYTF. CDR3 nucleotide sequence: TGCGCCAGCAGCAAACCCGGGACAGCCTATGGCTACACCTTC.